One sample yielded the 18 T cell receptor beta chains listed below, sequenced in a study of T cell repertoires in cytomegalovirus infection (dated by TCRdb to between 2017 and 2020). Instrument used: Illumina HiSeq 1500. TCRdb reanalyzed the raw reads on its own, using fastp at Q25 for trimming and MiXCR for clone calling, and kept in-frame beta chains. Rows matching on CDR3 protein sequence are summarized as one entry with the most common DNA and genes. The sample records 150,000 to 200,000 distinct CDR3 sequences, roughly a fifth of which are singletons. The ten largest account for roughly 2.9% of the sample. Source material: PBMCs. The source of these receptors is a human donor in good health (CMV status not recorded). Some clones in this sample may be carry-over from other donors' samples.

The J gene is TRBJ2-3, the V gene TRBV14, with D possibly matching TRBD1 (6 bases). Trimming cost V 3 bases and J 0 bases, with 10 bases left between them. Germline lookup yields CDR1 SGHDN and CDR2 FVKESK. This CDR3 region has 15 residues. Here the CDR3 reads CASSHKGQSTDTQYF. CDR3 nucleotide sequence: TGTGCCAGCAGCCATAAGGGACAAAGCACAGATACGCAGTATTTT.

V and J are TRBV6-6 and TRBJ2-1; 11 nucleotides match TRBD2. The CDR3 sequence is 20 residues long. The V and J ends lost 5 bases and 5 bases, in that order; junction bases with no gene match: 20. Germline V gives CDR1 MNHNY, CDR2 SVGAGI (reference sequence). CDR3 nucleotides: TGTGCCAGCAGTCCAAAGCAGACTAGCGGGACTACCCCCAGGGACAATGAGCAGTTCTTC. Translated: CASSPKQTSGTTPRDNEQFF.

The CDR3 is CASSDRVEGGYTGELFF. As DNA, the CDR3 is TGTGCCAGCAGCGACCGGGTCGAGGGGGGATACACCGGGGAGCTGTTTTTT. The gene calls are TRBV9 and TRBJ2-2; either TRBD1 or TRBD2 may fit D (6 bases each). Per germline, CDR1 SGDLS and CDR2 YYNGEE. This CDR3 is built from 17 residues. V was pared by 3 bases and J by 3 bases, with 18 bases between.

This clonotype was recorded at least ten times. The rearrangement links TRBV5-4 to TRBJ1-1, with 10 bases that match TRBD1. V shed 2 bases, J shed 5 bases, and the junction held 9 bases outside the gene matches. The CDR3 has 16 amino acids. Germline CDR1 reads SGHNT; CDR2 reads YYREEE (reference sequence). CDR3 protein: CASSFRSGTGVTEAFF. As DNA, the CDR3 is TGTGCCAGCAGCTTCCGCAGCGGGACAGGGGTTACTGAAGCTTTCTTT.

Remarks on this clonotype: A much larger clonotype is one base distant, so this may be a read error. The conserved closing phenylalanine or tryptophan is absent in this CDR3, likely reflecting a read error. The chain joins TRBV6-2 or TRBV6-3 to TRBJ2-7, with D perhaps matching TRBD1 (5 bases). Trimming pared 2 bases from V and 0 bases from J, leaving 11 bases between. Germline CDR1 is MNHEY and CDR2 is SVGEGT. There are 15 residues in the CDR3. The CDR3 coding sequence is TGTGCCAGCAGTTACACCAGGGCCACCTCCTACGAGCAGTACTCC. Translated: CASSYTRATSYEQYS.

This clonotype came up many times. The chain carries TRBV7-2 and TRBJ2-2, with 8 bases identical to TRBD1. V gave up 1 base and J gave up 7 bases; unmatched junction bases: 5. This CDR3 comprises 15 residues. Looked up from germline, CDR1 is SGHTA and CDR2 is FQGNSA. The CDR3 loop is CASSLGQGAIGELFF. The DNA of the CDR3 is TGTGCCAGCAGCTTAGGCCAGGGGGCCATCGGGGAGCTGTTTTTT.

There are a few counts of this clonotype. The chain recombines TRBV20-1 with TRBJ1-2, with no clear D. The germline CDR1 and CDR2 sequences are DFQATT and SNEGSKA (reference sequence). V lost 0 bases, J lost 3 bases, and 8 bases lay in between. CDR3 length: 13 amino acids. The CDR3 here is CSARDQEDYGYTF. CDR3 DNA sequence: TGCAGTGCTAGAGATCAAGAGGACTATGGCTACACCTTC.

This clonotype was found many times. This rearrangement joins TRBV11-3 to TRBJ1-2, with 7 bases matching TRBD1. CDR3 length: 14 amino acids. Germline CDR1 reads SGHNT; CDR2 reads YENEEA. V lost 5 bases to trimming and J lost 2 bases; unmatched junction nucleotides: 5. As DNA, the CDR3 is TGTGCCAGCAGCCCGACAGGGAGCAACTATGGCTACACCTTC. Protein sequence: CASSPTGSNYGYTF.

In its sample, this clonotype was seen a few times. This sequence joins TRBV4-3 and TRBJ2-7, with D perhaps being TRBD1 or TRBD2 (5 bases each). The ends were cut back, 1 base at V and 2 bases at J, with 15 bases in the middle. The CDR3 loop spans 16 amino acids. Germline V gene data show CDR1 as LGHNA and CDR2 as YSLEER. The CDR3 reads CASSQALGDGTYEQYF. The CDR3 coding sequence is TGCGCCAGCAGCCAAGCTTTGGGGGACGGTACCTACGAGCAGTACTTC.

The chain joins TRBV28 to TRBJ2-2; TRBD2 matches 7 bases. The CDR3 is made up of 17 amino acids. Trimming cost V 3 bases and J 1 base; bases outside gene matches: 8. Germline loops: CDR1 MDHEN, CDR2 SYDVKM. As DNA, the CDR3 is TGTGCCAGCAGTTTTCAAACGGGAGGACAGAACACCGGGGAGCTGTTTTTT. Translation: CASSFQTGGQNTGELFF.

The J gene is TRBJ2-2, the V gene TRBV7-6; D perhaps matches TRBD2 (5 bases). Deletions cut 3 bases from V and 6 bases from J, with 8 bases between. This CDR3 spans 13 amino acids. Looked up from germline, CDR1 is SGHVS and CDR2 is FNYEAQ. The CDR3 protein is CASSLGDPGELFF. The CDR3 DNA reads as TGTGCCAGCAGCTTGGGAGATCCCGGGGAGCTGTTTTTT.

The genes are TRBV20-1 and TRBJ1-2; the D is unclear. The V gene lost 6 bases and the J gene lost 8 bases, with 22 bases spanning the gap. This CDR3 contains 14 residues. Germline assignment: CDR1 DFQATT and CDR2 SNEGSKA (reference sequence). CDR3 sequence: CSARREVQISGYTF. The CDR3 DNA reads as TGCAGTGCCAGGCGCGAGGTTCAGATTTCGGGCTACACCTTC.

Only a few counts were recorded for this clonotype. This chain links TRBV14 with TRBJ1-3, with D uncertain. In germline, CDR1 is SGHDN, CDR2 FVKESK. V shed 1 base and J shed 3 bases, with 16 bases lying between them. This CDR3 spans 17 amino acids. The CDR3 DNA is TGTGCCAGCAGCCAAGGGATTCTAGAGTTGGTTGGAAACACCATATATTTT. Its translation is CASSQGILELVGNTIYF.

This chain connects TRBV6-8 to TRBJ2-7; D gene ambiguous. Looked up from germline, CDR1 is MNHGY and CDR2 is SAAAGT. CDR3 size: 15 residues. Trimming stripped 2 bases from V and 1 base from J, with 12 bases between. The CDR3 DNA reads as TGTGCCAGCAGTTACGCCGTTGGTGGGTCCTACGAGCAGTACTTC. Protein product: CASSYAVGGSYEQYF.

This clonotype was detected ten times or more. The chain links TRBV7-3 to TRBJ2-1; TRBD1 matches 7 bases. With 5 bases clipped from V and 6 bases from J, the junction kept 13 bases outside the gene matches. CDR1 is SGHTA and CDR2 is FQGTGA in the germline V gene. The CDR3 is made up of 16 amino acids. The CDR3: CASSPNRDRRFNEQFF. For the CDR3, the DNA is TGTGCCAGCAGCCCCAACCGGGACAGAAGATTCAATGAGCAGTTCTTC.

The chain carries TRBV5-5 and TRBJ2-1; D perhaps matches TRBD1 (6 bases). CDR1 and CDR2 (germline): SGHKS, YYEKEE (reference sequence). The germline V and J ends were trimmed by 2 bases and 7 bases, with 16 bases remaining between them. The CDR3 has 15 amino acids. The CDR3: CASSLGGARGNEQFF. CDR3 bases: TGTGCCAGCAGCTTAGGTGGGGCTAGGGGGAATGAGCAGTTCTTC.

This clonotype was seen at least ten times. The chain uses TRBV7-2 and TRBJ1-4, with a possible D match to TRBD1 (5 bases). Germline lookup yields CDR1 SGHTA and CDR2 FQGNSA. The CDR3 contains 14 residues. V was shortened by 6 bases and J by 5 bases, with 13 bases between the two germline ends. CDR3 DNA: TGTGCCAGCAGGCCGGGGACTTCCAATGAAAAACTGTTTTTT. It encodes CASRPGTSNEKLFF.

The chain has TRBV7-2 and TRBJ1-1; no reliable D call. Germline V CDR1 and CDR2: SGHTA, FQGNSA. The V end was cut by 5 bases, the J end by 11 bases, with 12 bases between. This CDR3 is 11 amino acids long. The DNA of the CDR3 is TGTGCCAGCAGCCTCAGGATAGGGGCTTTCTTT. It is translated as CASSLRIGAFF.